This paragraph reports one T cell receptor (beta chain). The antigen it binds to is not known. Base qualities are missing; no much larger clone stands one base away. This specimen belongs to a study of blood T cell repertoires in COVID-19 (dated by TCRdb to 2019 to 2021). For the study in its entirety: Samples covering the acute and convalescent phases of COVID-19 were provided by collaborators in the United States, Italy and Spain. The material from the prospective study consisted of cDNA or gDNA derived from T cells, B-cell-depleted T cells, or PBMCs. Subjects who had been exposed to COVID-19, were actively infected with it, or had recovered from it provided the deeply sampled blood TCRbeta repertoires that made up the dataset. The repertoires were released in a freely available public database intended as a resource for research on the immune response to SARS-CoV-2. The samples were drawn from the first 160 participants of the ongoing ImmuneRACE study and from 950 to 1,500 subjects provided by 6 global collaborators. The sample metadata nearly always contained a de-identified subject ID, COVID-19 status, age in years and sex. Where HLA class I and class II types were available, the types were taken from metadata supplied by the sample provider, not from assay-based typing. Results the study describes overall, beyond this receptor: The amount of clinical and demographic metadata varied by source and participant and was provided uncurated.

The CDR3 spans 17 residues, from the cysteine through the phenylalanine. Here the CDR3 DNA is all that survives: 51 bases in frame from base 1. The germline V gene (reference sequence) specifies LGHDT as CDR1 and YNNKEL as CDR2. V loses 3 bases at its end and J loses 3 bases; junction bases beyond the gene matches: 8. In the prospective study, participants were roughly 18 to 100 years old, resided in under 30 geographic areas of the United States, and were enrolled through a virtual design. To assign participants to cohorts, the prospective study relied on clinical history that participants themselves reported in a screening survey and a study questionnaire. ImmuneRACE Cohort 3 recovered participants were defined by two consecutive negative NP/OP PCR tests, healthcare professional clearance, or symptom resolution. In the prospective study, mobile phlebotomists collected whole blood, serum and a nasopharyngeal or oropharyngeal swab from each participant. Over a roughly 2-month period, participants in the prospective study had the option of providing additional blood draws and questionnaires. Before DNA extraction, prospective study blood samples were shipped either frozen or at room temperature.

The immunoSEQ Assay, a bias-controlled multiplex PCR, was used to amplify TCRbeta CDR3 regions from genomic DNA. The paper's processing steps were these. The number of nucleated cells in each sample was estimated from the amplification of reference gene primers within the assay. Sequence reads were collapsed and filtered to measure the absolute abundance of every unique TCRbeta CDR3 rearrangement. Productive Simpson clonality was computed per sample as the square root of Simpson's diversity index over productive rearrangements. TCRdb holds this immuneACCESS table with in-frame rearrangements only. Some clones are missing; in checked studies, unresolved V genes explain under half, and the rest has no known cause. V and J calls and clone size are as listed in that table; D and trimming were resolved from the DNA. The sample includes approximately 380,000 clones, with 88% observed a single time. The ten largest clonotypes hold roughly 1.2% of the sample.

The V gene is TRBV3-1 (or the pseudogene TRBV3-2) and the J gene is TRBJ2-3, with 11 junctional bases fitting TRBD2. The receptor was derived from a woman aged 18-29 years who had recovered from COVID-19. The sequencing sample was made of PBMCs or T cells enriched from blood (not recorded which). Here is the DNA: TGTGCCAGCAGCCAGGGAATTAGCGGGGGGGCGACAGATACGCAGTATTTT. It is translated as CASSQGISGGATDTQYF.